Below are 28 T cell receptor beta chains sequenced from a single sample in a study of blood T cell repertoires in COVID-19. Data came from immunoSEQ multiplex PCR; TCRdb stores just in-frame clones and leaves some out. The sample has about 71,000 clones; 90% are singletons. Sequenced material: peripheral blood. The receptors originated from a woman aged 18-29 years with acute or convalescent COVID-19.

This chain connects TRBV18 to TRBJ2-7; TRBD1 might be the D (5 bases). The CDR3 extends over 17 amino acids. The germline V and J ends were trimmed by 4 bases and 0 bases, with 19 bases remaining between them. The germline V gene encodes CDR1 KGHSH and CDR2 LQKENI. The CDR3, as DNA: TGTGCCAGCTCACAGGGGTCTTCGTGGCAGAGCTCCTACGAGCAGTACTTC. Protein: CASSQGSSWQSSYEQYF.

V usage is TRBV6-2 or TRBV6-3 and J usage is TRBJ1-2; 9 nucleotides align to TRBD1. The J segment lost 8 bases and the V segment lost 6 bases, leaving 7 bases of the junction unmatched. Per the germline V gene, CDR1 is MNHEY and CDR2 is SVGEGT. The CDR3 has 13 amino acids. CDR3 in amino acids: CASSIRDRDGYTF. Written as DNA, the CDR3 is TGTGCCAGCAGCATCCGGGACAGGGACGGCTACACCTTC.

V usage is TRBV7-2 and J usage is TRBJ2-5; possibly TRBD1 for D (6 bases). CDR3 length equals 13 residues. The germline V gene encodes CDR1 SGHTA and CDR2 FQGNSA. Trimming removed 5 bases at V and 9 bases at J, with 16 bases between. CDR3 coding DNA: TGTGCCAGCAGCAGAATACTCCAGGGGTCCCAGTACTTC. Protein product: CASSRILQGSQYF.

The DNA for the CDR3 is TGTGCCAGCAGCCCGCCGGGACAGGGGGGAGGTAATCAGCCCCAGCATTTT. Encoded protein: CASSPPGQGGGNQPQHF. V gene TRBV3-1 (or the pseudogene TRBV3-2) combines with J gene TRBJ1-5; TRBD1 matches at 11 bases. The CDR3 has 17 amino acids. V shed 4 bases, J shed 4 bases, and the junction held 9 bases outside the gene matches. Germline CDR1 and CDR2: LGHDT and YNNKEL (reference sequence).

The sample holds a few counts of this clone. V and J are TRBV6-1 and TRBJ2-7; possible D gene TRBD2, 5 bases. CDR1 is MNHNS, CDR2 SASEGT, per germline. The CDR3 covers 13 residues. Trimming left V 2 bases short and J 6 bases short, with 11 bases between. The CDR3 is CASSELGVSEQYF. The CDR3 DNA sequence: TGTGCCAGCAGTGAATTGGGAGTAAGCGAGCAGTACTTC.

The genes are TRBV5-5 and TRBJ2-5, with 10 bases aligning to TRBD2. There are 16 residues in the CDR3. CDR1 SGHKS and CDR2 YYEKEE come from the germline V gene (reference sequence). V trimming: 0 bases; J trimming: 4 bases; junction bases outside the gene matches: 6. For the CDR3, the DNA is TGTGCCAGCAGCTTGGCCCCGAGACTAGCGGGAGAGACCCAGTACTTC. It is translated as CASSLAPRLAGETQYF.

The chain is built from TRBV11-2 and TRBJ2-3, with a possible D match to TRBD2 (7 bases). The CDR3 sequence is 16 residues long. V lost 5 bases and J lost 4, with 19 bases in between. CDR1 SGHAT and CDR2 FQNNGV come from the germline V gene. The CDR3 coding sequence is TGTGCCAGCAGCCGGATGGGGGGGCCCGCGGCAGATACGCAGTATTTT. This gives the protein CASSRMGGPAADTQYF.

The J gene is TRBJ2-7, the V gene TRBV5-1; D call uncertain. The CDR3 is made up of 18 amino acids. Germline CDR1 SGHRS, CDR2 YFSETQ. The V gene lost 0 bases and the J gene lost 3 bases, with 22 bases spanning the gap. In DNA, the CDR3 is TGCGCCAGCAGCTTGGGGTCCGCGGCTCGGCAGCCGGACTACGAGCAGTACTTC. This codes for CASSLGSAARQPDYEQYF. The whole variable domain, remainder taken from reference TRBV5-1 and TRBJ2-7, is KAGVTQTPRYLIKTRGQQVTLSCSPISGHRSVSWYQQTPGQGLQFLFEYFSETQRNKGNFPGRFSGRQFSNSRSEMNVSTLELGDSALYLCASSLGSAARQPDYEQYFGPGTRLTVT.

The chain recombines TRBV4-1 with TRBJ2-3, with D maybe TRBD1 (5 bases). In germline, CDR1 is MGHRA, CDR2 YSYEKL. This CDR3 is 15 amino acids long. V shed 1 base and J shed 5 bases, with 13 bases lying between them. Here the CDR3 DNA reads TGCGCCAGCAGCCAAGGTACAGGTAATAAAGATACGCAGTATTTT. Residues: CASSQGTGNKDTQYF.

V is TRBV20-1 and J is TRBJ1-4, with TRBD1 matching over 7 bases. J gave up 6 bases and V 3 bases, and 4 bases lay outside the gene matches. The germline gives CDR1 DFQATT, CDR2 SNEGSKA (reference sequence). The length of the CDR3 is 13 residues. The CDR3 here is CSASEGAYEKLFF. The DNA for the CDR3 is TGCAGTGCTAGTGAGGGGGCATATGAAAAACTGTTTTTT.

V and J are TRBV7-9 and TRBJ2-7; D not resolved. Germline V gives CDR1 SEHNR, CDR2 FQNEAQ (reference sequence). The CDR3 covers 14 residues. Trimming pared 1 base from V and 0 bases from J, leaving 7 bases between. The CDR3 loop is CASSLVTASYEQYF. The CDR3 DNA is TGTGCCAGCAGCTTAGTTACAGCCTCCTACGAGCAGTACTTC. Filled out from reference TRBV7-9 and TRBJ2-7, the complete variable domain reads DTGVSQNPRHKITKRGQNVTFRCDPISEHNRLYWYRQTLGQGPEFLTYFQNEAQLEKSRLLSDRFSAERPKGSFSTLEIQRTEQGDSAMYLCASSLVTASYEQYFGPGTRLTVT.

CDR3 bases: TGCGCCAGCAGCCGCGGAGATAACACAGATACGCAGTATTTT. Protein product: CASSRGDNTDTQYF. The V call is TRBV5-1, the J call TRBJ2-3; D gene unclear. Trimming took 4 bases from V and 2 from J, leaving 11 bases between them. The CDR3 contains 14 residues. Germline V lookup: CDR1 SGHRS, CDR2 YFSETQ.

The V gene is TRBV19, the J gene TRBJ1-5; unclear D gene. This CDR3 spans 15 amino acids. With 3 bases removed from V and 6 bases from J, the gap between germline ends came to 15 bases. CDR1 and CDR2 (germline): LNHDA, SQIVND (reference sequence). The CDR3 reads CASSIEESVSQPQHF. The DNA for the CDR3 is TGTGCCAGTAGTATCGAGGAGTCAGTCAGTCAGCCCCAGCATTTT.

V is TRBV6-5 and J is TRBJ1-2, with TRBD1 identical over 9 bases. Germline CDR1 reads MNHEY; CDR2 reads SVGAGI. V shed 6 bases and J 5 bases; nucleotides not matched to a gene: 4. The CDR3 runs 13 residues. CDR3 region: CASRRGTGYGYTF. As DNA, the CDR3 is TGTGCCAGCAGGAGAGGGACAGGGTATGGCTACACCTTC.

V gene TRBV19 combines with J gene TRBJ2-5; maybe TRBD1 (6 bases). The CDR3 length is 13 residues. CDR1 is LNHDA, CDR2 SQIVND, per germline (reference sequence). Trimming took off 5 bases at V and 1 base at J, with 8 bases between the two ends. CDR3 amino acids: CASSSTGQETQYF. The CDR3 DNA reads as TGTGCCAGTAGTTCGACAGGCCAAGAGACCCAGTACTTC.

This clone was seen just once. The chain combines TRBV2 with TRBJ1-4; TRBD1 might be the D (5 bases). Germline values: CDR1 SNHLY, CDR2 FYNNEI. Trimming removed 3 bases from V and 7 bases from J, with 18 bases in between. This CDR3 region has 16 residues. The CDR3 reads CASSDPRRGLGEKLFF. The DNA of the CDR3 is TGTGCCAGCAGTGATCCCCGCCGGGGGTTGGGTGAAAAACTGTTTTTT.

This chain connects TRBV30 to TRBJ2-3, with D unresolved. The germline V and J ends were trimmed by 0 bases and 2 bases, with 6 bases remaining between them. Germline V gene lookup returns CDR1 GTSNPN and CDR2 SVGIG (reference sequence). The length of the CDR3 is 13 residues. The DNA of the CDR3 is TGTGCCTGGAGTGTAAGCTTCACAGATACGCAGTATTTT. This translates into CAWSVSFTDTQYF.

This sequence joins TRBV7-6 and TRBJ2-3; tentatively, D is TRBD2 (6 bases). V lost 1 base, J lost 2 bases, and 13 bases lay in between. The CDR3 totals 16 residues. Germline V gene sequence: CDR1 SGHVS, CDR2 FNYEAQ. The CDR3 sequence: CASSLGVGGPTDTQYF. For the CDR3, the DNA is TGTGCCAGCAGCTTAGGGGTGGGAGGCCCCACAGATACGCAGTATTTT.

This clone turned up a few times. This chain joins TRBV7-2 and TRBJ2-3; no firm D call. Germline CDR1 is SGHTA and CDR2 is FQGNSA. The CDR3 consists of 13 residues. The V and J ends lost 2 bases and 4 bases respectively, with 7 bases between them. This CDR3 reads CASSLNAADTQYF. In DNA, the CDR3 is TGTGCCAGCAGCTTAAATGCGGCAGATACGCAGTATTTT. The variable domain in full, with the rest retrieved from reference TRBV7-2 and TRBJ2-3, is GAGVSQSPSNKVTEKGKDVELRCDPISGHTALYWYRQSLGQGLEFLIYFQGNSAPDKSGLPSDRFSAERTGGSVSTLTIQRTQQEDSAVYLCASSLNAADTQYFGPGTRLTVL.

This chain connects TRBV30 to TRBJ1-1; TRBD1 matches at 7 bases. V trimming: 6 bases; J trimming: 4 bases; junction bases outside the gene matches: 5. The CDR3 consists of 12 residues. Germline CDR1 and CDR2: GTSNPN and SVGIG (reference sequence). The chain's CDR3 is CACRQGSTEAFF. CDR3 coding DNA: TGTGCCTGTCGACAGGGCAGCACTGAAGCTTTCTTT.

The chain has TRBV11-2 and TRBJ1-5; tentatively, D is TRBD1 (5 bases). This CDR3 is 12 amino acids long. V was shortened by 2 bases and J by 8 bases, with 7 bases between the two germline ends. The germline V gene has CDR1 SGHAT and CDR2 FQNNGV. CDR3 amino acids: CASSLPGEPQHF. DNA for the CDR3: TGTGCCAGCAGCTTACCGGGGGAGCCCCAGCATTTT.

The J gene is TRBJ1-4, the V gene TRBV28; D unresolved. CDR1 MDHEN and CDR2 SYDVKM come from the germline V gene. V was clipped by 7 bases and J by 4 bases, with 19 bases between them. The CDR3 consists of 16 residues. Here the CDR3 reads CASTPLGRRDNEKLFF. CDR3 bases: TGTGCCAGCACCCCACTAGGTCGGCGGGATAATGAAAAACTGTTTTTT.

The chain carries TRBV19 and TRBJ2-1; the match to TRBD2 covers 7 bases. The CDR3 runs 15 residues. The J segment lost 1 base and the V segment lost 5 bases, leaving 5 bases of the junction unmatched. The germline V gene encodes CDR1 LNHDA and CDR2 SQIVND (reference sequence). In nucleotides, the CDR3 is TGTGCCAGTAGTGTGTCAGCGGGATCCTACAATGAGCAGTTCTTC. Translating it yields CASSVSAGSYNEQFF. The whole variable domain, filled in from reference TRBV19 and TRBJ2-1, reads DGGITQSPKYLFRKEGQNVTLSCEQNLNHDAMYWYRQDPGQGLRLIYYSQIVNDFQKGDIAEGYSVSREKKESFPLTVTSAQKNPTAFYLCASSVSAGSYNEQFFGPGTRLTVL.

V gene TRBV6-2 or TRBV6-3 combines with J gene TRBJ1-5; TRBD1 might be the D (5 bases). The CDR3 extends over 15 amino acids. Germline-derived CDR1 and CDR2 are MNHEY and SVGEGT. The V and J ends lost 0 bases and 6 bases respectively, with 12 bases between them. In DNA form, the CDR3 reads TGTGCCAGCAGTTACTCCCAGGGCTTGGCTCAGCCCCAGCATTTT. As protein: CASSYSQGLAQPQHF.

The rearrangement links TRBV11-3 to TRBJ2-3; a possible D gene is TRBD2 (6 bases). CDR1 and CDR2 from the germline V gene are SGHNT and YENEEA. V was clipped by 3 bases and J by 6 bases, with 22 bases between them. The CDR3 contains 17 residues. The CDR3 nucleotides read TGTGCCAGCAGCTTTAGCGGTGCCGGGCAGGGTGGGGATACGCAGTATTTT. This translates into CASSFSGAGQGGDTQYF.

V is TRBV5-6 and J is TRBJ1-2; D unresolved. The CDR3 runs to 16 residues. Per the germline V gene, CDR1 is SGHDT and CDR2 is YYEEEE. Deletions cut 5 bases from V and 5 bases from J, with 22 bases between. The CDR3 DNA is TGTGCCAGCAGAGGTCTACATCGGCCAACGACATATGGCTACACCTTC. As protein: CASRGLHRPTTYGYTF.

The rearrangement links TRBV2 to TRBJ2-3; 8 positions match TRBD2. The CDR3 is made up of 15 amino acids. The J segment lost 8 bases and the V segment lost 6 bases, leaving 13 bases of the junction unmatched. Germline lookup yields CDR1 SNHLY and CDR2 FYNNEI. In DNA, the CDR3 is TGTGCCAGCAGGGAAAGCGGGAGCACCCTGGTTACGCAGTATTTT. Protein sequence: CASRESGSTLVTQYF.

This clone was counted only a few times. The gene calls are TRBV5-1 and TRBJ1-1; possible D gene TRBD1, 6 bases. The CDR3 has 16 residues. Germline V gene data show CDR1 as SGHRS and CDR2 as YFSETQ. Trimming removed 0 bases at V and 4 bases at J, with 16 bases between. CDR3 sequence (DNA): TGCGCCAGCAGCTTGGCCCCGGCGGGGGCGGCCACTGAAGCTTTCTTT. Encoded protein: CASSLAPAGAATEAFF.